This record concerns one T cell receptor (beta chain) sequence. The data are from a study of cytomegalovirus exposure and HLA in healthy donors. CDR3 size: 16 residues. CDR1 is MNHEY, CDR2 SVGAGI, per germline. J was trimmed by 4 bases and V by 2 bases; bases with no gene match: 9. The PCR used 60 Vbeta and 13 Jbeta primers. Clones were sequenced by immunoSEQ multiplex PCR, and TCRdb holds only the in-frame ones, with some missing. The sample has about 120,000 clones; 83% are singletons. Sequencing was done on a sample of PBMCs. The source of this sequence is a middle-aged woman in good health and CMV-seropositive. This chain joins TRBV6-5 and TRBJ2-3; 7 bases are shared with TRBD1. CDR3 nucleotide sequence: TGTGCCAGCAGTTACGGCCAGGGGGATAGCCCAGATACGCAGTATTTT. It yields the protein CASSYGQGDSPDTQYF.